This is a list of T cell receptor beta chains from one sample in a study of T cell clones after liver transplantation. Only in-frame clones appear in the TCRdb table, and some are missing; sequencing was by immunoSEQ multiplex PCR. The sample holds about 74,000 clones; about 80% are singletons and the top ten take about 0.6%. Here the sequenced sample was CD4+ T cells from blood, taken before liver transplant. The receptors were gathered from a human donor who received a liver transplant. The CDR3 runs from the conserved cysteine through the conserved F or W. D genes are given only for firm matches. Clone sizes are given selectively: once, few, many, or a class where the clone is expanded.

V gene,D gene,clone size,J gene,CDR3 DNA,CDR3 protein
TRBV27,.,.,TRBJ1-2,TGTGCCAGCAGCCTGGGACACGGGGGCGCTAACTATGGCTACACCTTC,CASSLGHGGANYGYTF
TRBV29-1,.,.,TRBJ1-1,TGCAGCGTTGAAAATCCAGCCGTGAACGCTGAAGCTTTCTTT,CSVENPAVNAEAFF
TRBV2,TRBD1,.,TRBJ2-2,TGTGCCAGCAGCCGAGGACAGGGGGTAGGGTCCGGGGAGCTGTTTTTT,CASSRGQGVGSGELFF
TRBV2,.,.,TRBJ1-1,TGTGCCAGCAGAGCGGGGTTATGGTTGAACACTGAAGCTTTCTTT,CASRAGLWLNTEAFF
TRBV7-6,TRBD1,.,TRBJ1-2,TGTGCCAGCAGCTTAGGGACAGGGGTAGTCGGCTACACCTTC,CASSLGTGVVGYTF
TRBV2,TRBD2,.,TRBJ2-1,TGTGCCAGCAGGGGGGGGAGGGATGAGCAGTTCTTC,CASRGGRDEQFF
TRBV18,.,.,TRBJ1-2,TGTGCCAGCTCACCCTGGGACACCTCTAACTATGGCTACACCTTC,CASSPWDTSNYGYTF
TRBV7-2,.,.,TRBJ2-5,TGTGCCAGCAGCACGCCCGACCTCCGAGAGACCCAGTACTTC,CASSTPDLRETQYF
TRBV18,.,.,TRBJ1-4,TGTGCCAGCTCACCACCGAGAGGGTCCGGGTCTATTAATGAAAAACTGTTTTTT,CASSPPRGSGSINEKLFF
TRBV4-3,TRBD1,.,TRBJ1-2,TGCGCCAGCAGCCAAGGTCTCGGGACAGTTAACTATGGCTACACCTTC,CASSQGLGTVNYGYTF
TRBV11-2,TRBD2,.,TRBJ2-1,TGTGCCAGCAGCATTAGCCTTACGGCGGGAGGGAATTACAATGAGCAGTTCTTC,CASSISLTAGGNYNEQFF
TRBV30,TRBD1,.,TRBJ1-2,TGTGCCTGGAGTGTTCTCAGGGGGTATGGCTACACCTTC,CAWSVLRGYGYTF
TRBV4-1,.,.,TRBJ1-5,TGCGCCAGCAGCCAATTGGGACTCAGCAATCAGCCCCAGCATTTT,CASSQLGLSNQPQHF
TRBV6-5,TRBD1,once,TRBJ2-5,TGTGCCAGCAGCCGAGGGACAGGGGGAGAGACCCAGTACTTC,CASSRGTGGETQYF
TRBV5-1,TRBD1,few,TRBJ1-3,TGCGCCAGCAGCCAGGGGGGGACAGCTGGAAACACCATATATTTT,CASSQGGTAGNTIYF
TRBV11-2,.,few,TRBJ1-5,TGTGCCAGCAGCTTGATGGGATACAATCAGCCCCAGCATTTT,CASSLMGYNQPQHF
TRBV2,TRBD2,.,TRBJ2-2,TGTGCCAGCAGAAGACTAGCGGGATCTGTGGGGGAGCTGTTTTTT,CASRRLAGSVGELFF
TRBV4-2,TRBD2,once,TRBJ2-1,TGTGCCAGCAGCCAAGACCCACGGGAGGGCTCCTACAATGAGCAGTTCTTC,CASSQDPREGSYNEQFF
TRBV2,.,medium-sized,TRBJ1-2,TGTGCCAGCAGTGAAAGATGGGTCGGCGAGGCGAGCTACACCTTC,CASSERWVGEASYTF
TRBV28,.,.,TRBJ2-7,TGTGCCAGCAGTTTTGTCAGATTCACCTACGAGCAGTACTTC,CASSFVRFTYEQYF
TRBV6-6,.,.,TRBJ2-4,TGTGCCAGCGCTATCCGAAACATTCAGTACTTC,CASAIRNIQYF
TRBV23-1,TRBD1,.,TRBJ2-7,TGCGCCAGCAGTCATCGACAGGGGGCGGGCTACGAGCAGTACTTC,CASSHRQGAGYEQYF
TRBV28,.,once,TRBJ1-1,TGTGCCAGCAGTTTACAGGGGTTGAACACTGAAGCTTTCTTT,CASSLQGLNTEAFF
TRBV7-9,TRBD1,few,TRBJ2-1,TGTGCCAGCAGCCAGGACAGGGGATCCTACAATGAGCAGTTCTTC,CASSQDRGSYNEQFF
TRBV27,.,.,TRBJ2-7,TGTGCCAGCAGTTTACTCAGGGGCGAGCAGTACTTC,CASSLLRGEQYF
TRBV5-1,.,.,TRBJ1-1,TGCGCCAGCAGCTTGGTGTTAGGGAACACTGAAGCTTTCTTT,CASSLVLGNTEAFF
TRBV5-1,.,once,TRBJ1-1,TGCGCCAGCAGCGCGAGCCAACCCCCCACTGAAGCTTTCTTT,CASSASQPPTEAFF
TRBV10-3,TRBD1,.,TRBJ2-4,TGTGCCATCAGCAATGCAATGACAGGGGTCATAAGCATTCAGTACTTC,CAISNAMTGVISIQYF
TRBV5-8,TRBD2,.,TRBJ2-1,TGTGCCAGCAGCGTACTAAAGACTAGCGGATCCTACAATGAGCAGTTCTTC,CASSVLKTSGSYNEQFF
TRBV6-1,.,.,TRBJ1-3,TGTGCCAGCAGCACAGAAGCCGGAAACACCATATATTTT,CASSTEAGNTIYF
TRBV7-2,.,.,TRBJ2-5,TGTGCCAGCAGCTCCCTTCGAGCGGAAGAGACCCAGTACTTC,CASSSLRAEETQYF
TRBV7-8,.,.,TRBJ2-1,TGTGCCAGCAGCCCCGTATCATTTACCGGGTTCTTC,CASSPVSFTGFF
TRBV27,.,.,TRBJ1-1,TGTGCCAGCAGGCGACAGGAAATGAACACTGAAGCTTTCTTT,CASRRQEMNTEAFF
TRBV28,.,.,TRBJ1-1,TGTGCCAGCAGTTTAGGGGGGCGGAAGGCTGAAGCTTTCTTT,CASSLGGRKAEAFF
TRBV18,TRBD2,once,TRBJ2-3,TGTGCCAGCTCCCGGGCTAGCGGGGCTAGCACAGATACGCAGTATTTT,CASSRASGASTDTQYF
TRBV10-3,TRBD1,.,TRBJ2-2,TGTGCCATCGGGGCGGGACAGGGTAACACCGGGGAGCTGTTTTTT,CAIGAGQGNTGELFF
TRBV6-5,.,.,TRBJ1-5,TGTGCCAGCAGTTACGGGGGCAATCAGCCCCAGCATTTT,CASSYGGNQPQHF
TRBV7-2,.,.,TRBJ1-2,TGTGCCAGCAGCTTACACCGTTACGGCTACACCTTC,CASSLHRYGYTF
TRBV10-3,TRBD1,.,TRBJ1-3,TGTGCCATCAGGACAGGGAATGGTGGAAACACCATATATTTT,CAIRTGNGGNTIYF
TRBV13,TRBD2,few,TRBJ2-7,TGTGCCAGCAGCGCCCGAATTAGCGGGAGATCCGACTACGAGCAGTACTTC,CASSARISGRSDYEQYF
TRBV28,TRBD1,.,TRBJ1-2,TGTGCCAGCAGTTTCGGATTAGGGGGCAACTATGGCTACACCTTC,CASSFGLGGNYGYTF
TRBV11-2,.,.,TRBJ1-1,TGTGCCAGCAGCCCCCGAGGGAGGACTGAAGCTTTCTTT,CASSPRGRTEAFF
TRBV7-2,.,.,TRBJ1-3,TGTGCCAGCAGCTTATCACCATCTGGAAACACCATATATTTT,CASSLSPSGNTIYF
TRBV10-3,.,.,TRBJ2-6,TGTGCCATCCGCGACGCCTCTGGGGCCAACGTCCTGACTTTC,CAIRDASGANVLTF
TRBV5-4,.,once,TRBJ1-2,TGTGCCAGCAGCAGCGGGGCTCGGGCAGGGACCTATAATGGTTACACCTTC,CASSSGARAGTYNGYTF
TRBV5-1,.,.,TRBJ1-3,TGCGCCAGCAGCTTGGGGGCAGCTGGAAACACCATATATTTT,CASSLGAAGNTIYF
TRBV6-1,.,.,TRBJ1-4,TGTGCCAGCTCCGTAGGGCCCTTTAATGAAAAACTGTTTTTT,CASSVGPFNEKLFF
TRBV21-1,.,once,TRBJ1-2,TGTGCCAGCAGCAAAGAAGACGGAACTAACTATGGCTACACCTTC,CASSKEDGTNYGYTF
TRBV28,.,.,TRBJ2-2,TGTGCACACGGGGGAGTCCAGAGCACCGGGGAGCTGTTTTTT,CAHGGVQSTGELFF
TRBV5-1,.,.,TRBJ1-3,TGCGCCAGCAGCTTGGCCGGCGCGGAAGGCGGGAACACCATATATTTT,CASSLAGAEGGNTIYF
TRBV5-1,TRBD1,few,TRBJ2-3,TGCGCCAGCAGCCCAGGGGACAGCTGGGCTGGTACGCAGTATTTT,CASSPGDSWAGTQYF
TRBV5-1,.,.,TRBJ2-3,TGCGCCAGCAGCTTGGTACTAGGCACAGATACGCAGTATTTT,CASSLVLGTDTQYF
TRBV5-6,.,.,TRBJ2-5,TGTGCCAGCAGCTTCGGGGCTTCGGAGACCCAGTACTTC,CASSFGASETQYF
TRBV7-8,.,.,TRBJ2-7,TGTGCCAGCAGCTTAGGTTCGGAGGGTCCCTACGAGCAGTACTTC,CASSLGSEGPYEQYF
TRBV2,TRBD1,.,TRBJ1-2,TGTGCCAGCCTGGCGAGGGGGCGAGTAGGAGGCTACACCTTC,CASLARGRVGGYTF
TRBV19,.,once,TRBJ2-1,TGTGCCAGTAGCATAGAAGCCTACAATGAGCAGTTCTTC,CASSIEAYNEQFF
TRBV6-5,.,.,TRBJ2-7,TGTGCCAGCAGTTACTCGAGGGCCTACTACGAGCAGTACTTC,CASSYSRAYYEQYF